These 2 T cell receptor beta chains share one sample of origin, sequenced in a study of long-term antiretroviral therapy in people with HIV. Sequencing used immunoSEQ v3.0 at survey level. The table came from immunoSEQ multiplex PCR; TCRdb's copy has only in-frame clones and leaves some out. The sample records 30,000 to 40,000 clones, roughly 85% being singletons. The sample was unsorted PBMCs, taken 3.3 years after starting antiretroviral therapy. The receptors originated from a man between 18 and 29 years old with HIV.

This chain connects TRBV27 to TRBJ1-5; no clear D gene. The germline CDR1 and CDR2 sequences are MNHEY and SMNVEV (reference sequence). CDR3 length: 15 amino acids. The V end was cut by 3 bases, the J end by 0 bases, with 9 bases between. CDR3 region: CASSFHAYSNQPQHF. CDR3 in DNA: TGTGCCAGCAGTTTCCACGCCTATAGCAATCAGCCCCAGCATTTT.

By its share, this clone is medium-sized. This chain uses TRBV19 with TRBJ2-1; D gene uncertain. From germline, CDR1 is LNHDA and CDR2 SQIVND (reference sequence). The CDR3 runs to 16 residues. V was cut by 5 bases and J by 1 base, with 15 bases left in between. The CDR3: CASSLGWGGSYNEQFF. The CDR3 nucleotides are TGTGCCAGTAGTCTTGGATGGGGTGGATCCTACAATGAGCAGTTCTTC.